Shown below are 16 T cell receptor beta chains from a single sample sequenced in a study of cytomegalovirus exposure and HLA in healthy donors. This PCR relied on a set of 60 Vbeta primers and 13 Jbeta primers. Assay used: immunoSEQ multiplex PCR; TCRdb lists only in-frame clones, some missing. The sample is made up of 87,000 or so clones, and the top ten hold 15% of it. Sample: PBMCs. All receptors come from a man aged 50-59 years in good health and CMV-seropositive.

This chain joins TRBV27 and TRBJ1-1; D is ambiguous. Trimming left V 3 bases short and J 0 bases short, with 8 bases between. Per germline, CDR1 MNHEY and CDR2 SMNVEV (reference sequence). This CDR3 is built from 14 residues. The CDR3 protein is CASSFQMMNTEAFF. CDR3 coding DNA: TGTGCCAGCAGTTTCCAGATGATGAACACTGAAGCTTTCTTT.

Turning to this clone: The sample holds other DNA sequences that translate to the same CDR3. V gene TRBV30 combines with J gene TRBJ1-5; maybe TRBD1 (5 bases). Trimming removed 0 bases from V and 4 bases from J, with 7 bases in between. The CDR3 runs to 13 residues. Germline V lookup: CDR1 GTSNPN, CDR2 SVGIG (reference sequence). The CDR3 DNA reads TGTGCCTGGAGTGTACGGGGGAATCAGCCCCAGCATTTT. This translates into CAWSVRGNQPQHF.

V is TRBV29-1 and J is TRBJ1-1; the D is unclear. Germline lookup yields CDR1 SQVTM and CDR2 ANQGSEA. The CDR3 has 13 amino acids. V was clipped by 4 bases and J by 1 base, with 10 bases between them. CDR3 sequence reads: CSVVGGQNTEAFF. In DNA form, the CDR3 reads TGCAGCGTTGTTGGAGGCCAGAACACTGAAGCTTTCTTT.

The chain carries TRBV7-3 and TRBJ2-3; 9 nucleotides align to TRBD2. Germline-derived CDR1 and CDR2 are SGHTA and FQGTGA. This CDR3 contains 16 residues. The V segment lost 2 bases and the J segment 1 base; nucleotides outside the gene matches: 4. Written as DNA, the CDR3 is TGTGCCAGCAGCTTAGGGGCTAGCGGGGGCACAGATACGCAGTATTTT. Residues: CASSLGASGGTDTQYF.

J is TRBJ2-7 and V is TRBV19; TRBD2 matches at 7 bases. CDR3 length: 14 residues. Germline V lookup: CDR1 LNHDA, CDR2 SQIVND (reference sequence). J gave up 4 bases and V 5 bases, and 8 bases lay outside the gene matches. This CDR3 is CASSYASGGYEQYF. For the CDR3, the DNA is TGTGCCAGTAGTTATGCCTCGGGGGGTTACGAGCAGTACTTC.

A remark on this clone: No conserved phenylalanine or tryptophan ends this CDR3, so it is likely a read error. The CDR3 reads CASTPGQGNYGYTS. In DNA form, the CDR3 reads TGTGCCAGCACCCCGGGACAGGGGAACTATGGCTACACCTCC. This chain connects TRBV25-1 to TRBJ1-2, with 10 bases fitting TRBD1. The length of the CDR3 is 14 residues. Germline loops: CDR1 MGHDK, CDR2 SYGVNS. Trimming cost V 7 bases and J 2 bases; bases outside gene matches: 4.

The chain recombines TRBV4-2 with TRBJ1-2; D is perhaps TRBD1 (5 bases). This CDR3 spans 15 amino acids. In germline, CDR1 is LGHNA, CDR2 YNFKEQ. V was trimmed by 0 bases and J by 2 bases, leaving 10 bases between them. The CDR3 DNA reads TGTGCCAGCAGCCAAGAAGGGGCCGCAAACTATGGCTACACCTTC. Protein sequence: CASSQEGAANYGYTF.

The chain joins TRBV25-1 to TRBJ2-5, with TRBD2 matching 7 bases. J was trimmed by 5 bases and V by 1 base; bases with no gene match: 10. The germline gives CDR1 MGHDK, CDR2 SYGVNS. The CDR3 loop spans 16 amino acids. CDR3 protein: CASSELVAGLPETQYF. The DNA for the CDR3 is TGTGCCAGCAGTGAATTGGTAGCGGGCCTCCCTGAGACCCAGTACTTC.

The CDR3 reads CASSVDQGGSFGISGEQFF. The CDR3 DNA sequence: TGTGCCAGCAGCGTAGACCAGGGCGGGAGTTTTGGAATTAGCGGTGAGCAGTTCTTC. The rearrangement links TRBV9 to TRBJ2-1, with 7 positions matching TRBD2. Germline-derived CDR1 and CDR2 are SGDLS and YYNGEE. Unmatched junction bases numbered 21, after V lost 0 bases and J lost 9 bases. This CDR3 comprises 19 residues.

The CDR3 reads CASSGGLADNEQFF. The CDR3 DNA sequence: TGTGCCAGCAGCGGGGGACTAGCGGACAATGAGCAGTTCTTC. The gene calls are TRBV7-2 and TRBJ2-1; 11 bases match TRBD2. Germline V gene sequence: CDR1 SGHTA, CDR2 FQGNSA. V shed 5 bases and J 5 bases; nucleotides not matched to a gene: 2. CDR3 length: 14 residues.

This rearrangement joins TRBV6-6 to TRBJ2-7; D call uncertain. Germline V lookup: CDR1 MNHNY, CDR2 SVGAGI (reference sequence). This CDR3 has 15 amino acids. Deletions cut 0 bases from V and 4 bases from J, with 13 bases between. The DNA for the CDR3 is TGTGCCAGCAGTTACTCCCCCGGTGCCAAGTACGAGCAGTACTTC. Protein product: CASSYSPGAKYEQYF.

The V and J genes are TRBV28 and TRBJ1-2; weak D call: TRBD1 (6 bases). Between the trimmed V and J ends, which lost 3 bases and 4 bases, there was a span of 12 bases. The CDR3 sequence is 14 residues long. Germline assignment: CDR1 MDHEN and CDR2 SYDVKM. Here the CDR3 DNA reads TGTGCCAGCAGTTTTAAGACGACAGGCTATGGCTACACCTTC. Its translation is CASSFKTTGYGYTF.

The chain links TRBV4-1 to TRBJ2-2, with 13 bases fitting TRBD2. CDR1 and CDR2 (germline): MGHRA, YSYEKL. V lost 4 bases and J lost 4; bases outside the gene matches: 6. This CDR3 region has 17 residues. The DNA of the CDR3 is TGCGCCAGCAGCCCCACTAGCGGGAGGGGTGGCACCGGGGAGCTGTTTTTT. This codes for CASSPTSGRGGTGELFF.

The chain employs TRBV7-3 and TRBJ2-5, with 13 positions matching TRBD2. There are 15 residues in the CDR3. CDR1 and CDR2 (germline): SGHTA, FQGTGA. The J segment lost 2 bases and the V segment lost 5 bases, leaving 2 bases of the junction unmatched. The CDR3: CASSRTSGGQETQYF. The CDR3 nucleotides read TGTGCCAGCAGCCGGACTAGCGGGGGTCAAGAGACCCAGTACTTC.

V usage is TRBV7-9 and J usage is TRBJ1-1; D is undetermined. The CDR3 contains 13 residues. Germline lookup yields CDR1 SEHNR and CDR2 FQNEAQ (reference sequence). V lost 2 bases to trimming and J lost 4 bases, with 8 bases between them. The CDR3 region is CASSLSEVTEAFF. DNA of the CDR3: TGTGCCAGCAGCTTATCGGAGGTCACTGAAGCTTTCTTT.

The gene calls are TRBV6-5 and TRBJ2-2; possibly TRBD1 for D (5 bases). Deletions cut 5 bases from V and 4 bases from J, with 8 bases between. The CDR3 contains 13 residues. Germline lookup yields CDR1 MNHEY and CDR2 SVGAGI. The CDR3 DNA follows: TGTGCCAGCAGTCACACAGGCACCGGGGAGCTGTTTTTT. It is translated as CASSHTGTGELFF.